This TCR beta chain comes out of a study of a mutant IDH1 vaccine in newly diagnosed glioma. Whole-study context: Among treated patients, roughly 62% were male and roughly 38% female, and mean age was around 40 years.

Between the trimmed V and J ends, which lost 3 bases and 6 bases, there was a span of 17 bases. Germline loops: CDR1 LGHNA, CDR2 YSLEER. The CDR3 sequence is 16 residues long. This clone is medium-sized within its sample. Its antigen is currently unknown. Study-level findings and limits: Top peripheral T cell clonotype shifts appeared unrelated to pseudoprogression.

TCRdb keeps only in-frame clones here, not all; method: immunoSEQ multiplex PCR. The top ten hold about 5% of the sample, which has 40,000 to 45,000 clones, about 80% seen once. This sample's time point: week 23, last vaccination. Vaccine doses each comprised 300 ug of mutant IDH1 20-mer peptide, with topical imiquimod. Sample: PBMCs, taken from a glioma patient whose treatment included an IDH1 peptide vaccine. The receptor was isolated from a man aged 50 to 59 with glioma. V and J are TRBV4-3 and TRBJ1-4; D is perhaps TRBD1 (5 bases). The CDR3 loop reads CASSQERGGRHEKLFF. The CDR3 DNA is TGCGCCAGCAGCCAGGAACGGGGGGGACGACATGAAAAACTGTTTTTT.